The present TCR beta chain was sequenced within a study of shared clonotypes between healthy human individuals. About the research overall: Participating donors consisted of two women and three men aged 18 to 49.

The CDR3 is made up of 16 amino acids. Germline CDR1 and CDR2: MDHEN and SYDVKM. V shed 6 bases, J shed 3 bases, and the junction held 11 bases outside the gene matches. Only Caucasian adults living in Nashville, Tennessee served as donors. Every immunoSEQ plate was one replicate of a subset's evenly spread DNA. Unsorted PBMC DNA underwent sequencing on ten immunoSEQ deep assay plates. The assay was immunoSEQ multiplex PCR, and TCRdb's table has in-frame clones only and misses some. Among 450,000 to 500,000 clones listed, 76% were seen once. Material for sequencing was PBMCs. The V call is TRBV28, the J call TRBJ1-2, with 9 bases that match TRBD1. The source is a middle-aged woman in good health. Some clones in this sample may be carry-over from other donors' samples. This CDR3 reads CASSQIGTGTDYGYTF. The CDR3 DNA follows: TGTGCCAGCAGCCAAATCGGGACAGGGACGGACTATGGCTACACCTTC.